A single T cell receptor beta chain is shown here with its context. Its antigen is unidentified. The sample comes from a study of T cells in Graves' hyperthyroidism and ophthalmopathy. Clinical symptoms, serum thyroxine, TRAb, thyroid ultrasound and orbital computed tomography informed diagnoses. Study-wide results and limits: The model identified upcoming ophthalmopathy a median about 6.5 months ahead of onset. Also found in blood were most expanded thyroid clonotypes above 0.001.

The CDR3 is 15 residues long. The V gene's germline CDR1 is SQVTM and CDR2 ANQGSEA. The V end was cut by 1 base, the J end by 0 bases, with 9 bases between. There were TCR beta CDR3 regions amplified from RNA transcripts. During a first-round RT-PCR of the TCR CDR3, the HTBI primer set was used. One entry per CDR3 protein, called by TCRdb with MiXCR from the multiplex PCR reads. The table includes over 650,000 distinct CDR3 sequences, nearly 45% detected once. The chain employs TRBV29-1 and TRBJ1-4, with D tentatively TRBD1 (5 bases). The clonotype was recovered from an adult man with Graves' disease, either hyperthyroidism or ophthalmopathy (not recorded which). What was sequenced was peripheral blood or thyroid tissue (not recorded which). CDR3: CSVEGTGTTNEKLFF. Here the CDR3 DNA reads TGCAGCGTTGAAGGAACAGGAACAACTAATGAAAAACTGTTTTTT.